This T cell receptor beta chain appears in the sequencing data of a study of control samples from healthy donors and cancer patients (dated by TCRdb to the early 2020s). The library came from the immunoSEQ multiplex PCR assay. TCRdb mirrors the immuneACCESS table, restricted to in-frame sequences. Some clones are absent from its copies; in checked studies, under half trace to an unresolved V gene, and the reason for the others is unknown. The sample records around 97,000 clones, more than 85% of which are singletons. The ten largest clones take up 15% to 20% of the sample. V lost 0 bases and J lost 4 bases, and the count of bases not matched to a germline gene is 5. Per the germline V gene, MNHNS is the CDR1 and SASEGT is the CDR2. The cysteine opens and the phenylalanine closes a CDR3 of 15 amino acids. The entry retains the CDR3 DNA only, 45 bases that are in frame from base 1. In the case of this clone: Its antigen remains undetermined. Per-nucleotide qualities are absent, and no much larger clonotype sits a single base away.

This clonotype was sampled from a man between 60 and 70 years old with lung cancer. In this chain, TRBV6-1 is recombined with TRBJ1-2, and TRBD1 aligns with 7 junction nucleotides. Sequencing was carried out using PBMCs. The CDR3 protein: CASSEAWTGAYGYTF. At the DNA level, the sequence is TGTGCCAGCAGTGAAGCCTGGACAGGCGCCTATGGCTACACCTTC.